The table lists the clone carrying this TCR beta chain with a count of one. Its antigen is as yet unknown. One end of the junction fails to match germline, which may point to a read error. Extraction also yielded germline DNA, while blood RNA was obtained from unsorted whole blood. Germline CDR1 WNHNN, CDR2 SYGVQD (reference sequence). The CDR3 is 14 amino acids. With a constant-region primer, TCR beta cDNA was made from 450 to 550 ng of total RNA. For TCR beta, libraries were produced by three nested multiplex PCR rounds using slightly modified ARM-PCR. Use of TRBV1-TRBV30 forward primers with a C-beta reverse primer characterized the first two PCR rounds, which lasted around 9 cycles each. TCRdb re-called the multiplex PCR reads with MiXCR, one entry per CDR3 protein. The top ten clones hold around 7.1% of a sample with fewer than 250,000 distinct CDR3 sequences, around three fifths of them seen once.

The data are from a study of tumor-infiltrating lymphocytes in primary liver carcinoma. The wider study: Men as well as women, aged 30 to 69 years, made up the patients. Study-level points and caveats: The 250 largest clones made up significantly more of tumor than blood repertoires (p = 0.039).

This sequence was found in a woman between 55 and 75 years old with primary liver carcinoma and hepatitis B virus infection. The chain carries TRBV10-1 and TRBJ2-1, with D possibly TRBD1 on 6 matching bases. The sequenced material came from peripheral blood. For the CDR3, the DNA is TGCGCCAGCGGTGAGGGGGTCTCCTACAGTGAGCAATTCTTC. This codes for CASGEGVSYSEQFF.